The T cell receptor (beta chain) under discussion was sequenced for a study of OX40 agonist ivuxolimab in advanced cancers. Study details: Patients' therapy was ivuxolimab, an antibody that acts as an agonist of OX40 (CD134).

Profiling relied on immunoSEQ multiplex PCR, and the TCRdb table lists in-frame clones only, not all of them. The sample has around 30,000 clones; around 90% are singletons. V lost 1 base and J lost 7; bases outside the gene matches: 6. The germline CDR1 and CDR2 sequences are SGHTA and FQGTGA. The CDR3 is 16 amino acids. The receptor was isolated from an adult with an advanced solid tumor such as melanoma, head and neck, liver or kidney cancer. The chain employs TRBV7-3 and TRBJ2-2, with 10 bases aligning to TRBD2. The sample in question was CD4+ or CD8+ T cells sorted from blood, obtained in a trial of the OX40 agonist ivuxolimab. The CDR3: CASSLKGLATGGELFF. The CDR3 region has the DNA TGTGCCAGCAGCTTAAAGGGACTAGCGACCGGCGGGGAGCTGTTTTTT.